This entry lists 21 T cell receptor beta chains sequenced from one sample in a study of blood T cell repertoires in COVID-19. Repertoires were generated with immunoSEQ multiplex PCR, while TCRdb's copy carries only in-frame clones and drops some. The sample lists 180,000 or so clones; about 79% were seen once. Sequencing was done on a sample of PBMCs or T cells enriched from blood (not recorded which). The receptors derive from a man in his fifties who had recovered from COVID-19.

The gene calls are TRBV5-6 and TRBJ1-6; D gene ambiguous. V was clipped by 0 bases and J by 0 bases, with 13 bases between them. This CDR3 has 18 residues. CDR1 and CDR2 (germline): SGHDT, YYEEEE. CDR3 coding DNA: TGTGCCAGCAGCTTGGCCCCCGCGTGGAGCTCCTATAATTCACCCCTCCACTTT. This translates into CASSLAPAWSSYNSPLHF.

The chain employs TRBV7-2 and TRBJ2-3; TRBD2 might be the D (6 bases). The length of the CDR3 is 14 residues. Germline V gene data show CDR1 as SGHTA and CDR2 as FQGNSA. With 3 bases removed from V and 5 bases from J, the gap between germline ends came to 12 bases. The CDR3 reads CASSFGGMGDTQYF. In DNA, the CDR3 is TGTGCCAGCAGCTTTGGGGGGATGGGAGATACGCAGTATTTT.

This clone was seen once. V and J are TRBV7-8 and TRBJ1-2; 7 bases are a match to TRBD1. In germline, CDR1 is SGHVS, CDR2 FQNEAQ. This CDR3 region has 13 residues. Trimming took 3 bases from V and 7 from J; bases not matched to a gene: 5. For the CDR3, the DNA is TGTGCCAGCAGCTTTGACAGGGCCGGTGGCTACACCTTC. Translated: CASSFDRAGGYTF.

The chain uses TRBV7-9 and TRBJ2-7; a weak D match, TRBD1 (5 bases). Germline CDR1 reads SEHNR; CDR2 reads FQNEAQ (reference sequence). The CDR3 loop spans 14 amino acids. V lost 4 bases, J lost 2 bases, and 12 bases lay in between. The CDR3 reads CASSYNAGTYEQYF. CDR3 bases: TGTGCCAGCAGCTACAATGCAGGGACCTACGAGCAGTACTTC.

This clone was counted once. The chain has TRBV19 and TRBJ2-1; 9 bases map to TRBD1. This CDR3 is built from 15 residues. J gave up 6 bases and V 5 bases, and 8 bases lay outside the gene matches. The germline gives CDR1 LNHDA, CDR2 SQIVND (reference sequence). CDR3 DNA sequence: TGTGCCAGTAGTGGACCGGGACAGGGTGTCAATGAGCAGTTCTTC. It translates to CASSGPGQGVNEQFF.

The chain uses TRBV5-5 and TRBJ2-5, with unresolved D. Trimming removed 6 bases at V and 6 bases at J, with 18 bases between. The length of the CDR3 is 14 residues. The germline gives CDR1 SGHKS, CDR2 YYEKEE (reference sequence). The CDR3 nucleotides are TGTGCCAGCACCTGGTCTACCTCCGAGAAGACCCAGTACTTC. Translating it yields CASTWSTSEKTQYF. The variable domain in full, with the rest retrieved from reference TRBV5-5 and TRBJ2-5, is DAGVTQSPTHLIKTRGQQVTLRCSPISGHKSVSWYQQVLGQGPQFIFQYYEKEERGRGNFPDRFSARQFPNYSSELNVNALLLGDSALYLCASTWSTSEKTQYFGPGTRLLVL.

The chain uses TRBV19 and TRBJ1-3; D ambiguous. V was clipped by 4 bases and J by 0 bases, with 7 bases between them. The germline V gene encodes CDR1 LNHDA and CDR2 SQIVND (reference sequence). This CDR3 contains 14 residues. The CDR3 here is CASSTGYSGNTIYF. For the CDR3, the DNA is TGTGCCAGTAGTACGGGGTACTCTGGAAACACCATATATTTT.

The chain has TRBV28 and TRBJ1-2, with 8 bases lining up with TRBD1. CDR1 and CDR2 (germline): MDHEN, SYDVKM. The CDR3 runs 14 residues. V shed 3 bases, J shed 6 bases, and the junction held 6 bases outside the gene matches. The CDR3 loop reads CASSLGRTGNGYTF. DNA of the CDR3: TGTGCCAGCAGTTTGGGGAGGACAGGGAATGGCTACACCTTC.

The chain joins TRBV28 to TRBJ1-5, with D possibly matching TRBD1 (5 bases). Germline CDR1 and CDR2: MDHEN and SYDVKM. This CDR3 has 14 amino acids. Trimming stripped 2 bases from V and 3 bases from J, with 8 bases between. CDR3 region: CASSLNRFNQPQHF. CDR3 coding DNA: TGTGCCAGCAGTTTAAACAGGTTCAATCAGCCCCAGCATTTT. Full variable domain (remainder filled in from reference TRBV28 and TRBJ1-5): DVKVTQSSRYLVKRTGEKVFLECVQDMDHENMFWYRQDPGLGLRLIYFSYDVKMKEKGDIPEGYSVSREKKERFSLILESASTNQTSMYLCASSLNRFNQPQHFGDGTRLSIL.

This clone was found a few times. The V gene is TRBV5-4, the J gene TRBJ2-7; maybe TRBD1 (5 bases). The V and J ends lost 4 bases and 2 bases respectively, with 10 bases between them. CDR1 is SGHNT, CDR2 YYREEE, per germline (reference sequence). This CDR3 contains 13 residues. The CDR3 sequence is CASSGALTYEQYF. In DNA, the CDR3 is TGTGCCAGCAGCGGGGCGCTTACCTACGAGCAGTACTTC.

This clone has more than one count but fewer than ten. The CDR3 region is CASSPPPGQGSYGYTF. CDR3 DNA sequence: TGTGCCAGCAGTCCCCCCCCGGGACAGGGGAGCTATGGCTACACCTTC. V and J are TRBV28 and TRBJ1-2; TRBD1 matches at 10 bases. The CDR3 runs to 16 residues. The germline gives CDR1 MDHEN, CDR2 SYDVKM. V was pared by 5 bases and J by 4 bases, with 10 bases of the junction left unmatched.

The rearrangement joins TRBV15 to TRBJ2-5; no clear D. The CDR3 sequence is 12 residues long. The V gene lost 1 base and the J gene lost 13 bases, with 13 bases spanning the gap. Looked up from germline, CDR1 is LNHNV and CDR2 is YYDKDF (reference sequence). The CDR3 DNA follows: TGTGCCACCAGCAGAGTCGCGCCACCCCTGTACTTC. It specifies CATSRVAPPLYF.

The chain has TRBV10-3 and TRBJ2-2, with no clear D. Germline V gene lookup returns CDR1 ENHRY and CDR2 SYGVKD. The CDR3 is 16 residues long. The V gene lost 5 bases and the J gene lost 0 bases, with 13 bases spanning the gap. The CDR3 protein is CAISSGGLTNTGELFF. CDR3 sequence (DNA): TGTGCCATCAGTTCCGGCGGCCTCACGAACACCGGGGAGCTGTTTTTT.

The V gene is TRBV28, the J gene TRBJ1-6; 7 nucleotides line up with TRBD1. The germline CDR1 and CDR2 sequences are MDHEN and SYDVKM. This CDR3 contains 15 residues. Trimming removed 8 bases from V and 7 bases from J; junction bases left unmatched: 11. Here the CDR3 reads CASLFRDRVNSPLHF. The CDR3 nucleotides are TGTGCCAGCCTTTTCCGCGACAGGGTAAATTCACCCCTCCACTTT.

The chain carries TRBV27 and TRBJ2-2; 7 bases are a match to TRBD1. This CDR3 comprises 16 residues. V shed 6 bases, J shed 4 bases, and the junction held 11 bases outside the gene matches. Germline CDR1 reads MNHEY; CDR2 reads SMNVEV (reference sequence). The CDR3 nucleotides are TGTGCCAGCAGACTAAGCCGGGACAGCATCACCGGGGAGCTGTTTTTT. Translating it yields CASRLSRDSITGELFF.

The chain couples TRBV10-3 to TRBJ1-5; no definite D call. In germline, CDR1 is ENHRY, CDR2 SYGVKD. The CDR3 extends over 14 amino acids. V dropped 3 bases and J dropped 3 bases, with 9 bases sitting between them. CDR3 sequence (DNA): TGTGCCATCAGTGAAGAAGGAGACAATCAGCCCCAGCATTTT. Its protein is CAISEEGDNQPQHF.

Only one count was recorded for this clone. The V gene is TRBV3-1 (or the pseudogene TRBV3-2), the J gene TRBJ2-2; a possible D gene is TRBD2 (7 bases). CDR3 length: 16 amino acids. The germline CDR1 and CDR2 sequences are LGHDT and YNNKEL (reference sequence). Trimming removed 6 bases from V and 5 bases from J, with 19 bases in between. The CDR3 reads CASSKRGGGYTGELFF. The CDR3 DNA sequence: TGTGCCAGCAGTAAAAGGGGCGGGGGCTATACCGGGGAGCTGTTTTTT.

In its sample, this clone was seen once. The V and J genes are TRBV28 and TRBJ1-1; 11 bases agree with TRBD1. The J segment lost 2 bases and the V segment lost 7 bases, leaving 3 bases of the junction unmatched. The CDR3 contains 14 residues. CDR1 MDHEN and CDR2 SYDVKM come from the germline V gene. The CDR3 spells CASIRTGGNTEAFF. The CDR3 DNA sequence: TGTGCCAGCATTCGGACAGGGGGCAACACTGAAGCTTTCTTT.

The chain employs TRBV5-4 and TRBJ1-2; tentative D call: TRBD1 (6 bases). The CDR3 consists of 13 residues. Per the germline V gene, CDR1 is SGHNT and CDR2 is YYREEE (reference sequence). Trimming removed 1 base from V and 5 bases from J, with 9 bases in between. The CDR3 here is CASSLPGDYGYTF. CDR3 DNA sequence: TGTGCCAGCAGCTTGCCAGGGGATTATGGCTACACCTTC.

The chain uses TRBV10-3 and TRBJ1-1, with 8 bases lining up with TRBD1. The CDR3 consists of 15 residues. The germline gives CDR1 ENHRY, CDR2 SYGVKD. V gave up 7 bases and J gave up 1 base; unmatched junction bases: 8. CDR3 protein: CAINSRDRQNTEAFF. The CDR3 nucleotides read TGTGCCATCAACTCCCGGGACAGGCAGAACACTGAAGCTTTCTTT.

The rearrangement uses TRBV19 and TRBJ1-5, with D uncertain. The V and J ends lost 1 base and 6 bases respectively, with 10 bases between them. The length of the CDR3 is 14 residues. Germline lookup yields CDR1 LNHDA and CDR2 SQIVND (reference sequence). CDR3 sequence: CASSIGGWPQPQHF. CDR3 nucleotides: TGTGCCAGTAGTATAGGTGGTTGGCCTCAGCCCCAGCATTTT.